One T cell receptor beta chain is described in this entry. Its target is unknown. This entry is derived from a study of response to subunit inactivated influenza vaccine. Study results and limitations: A suggestion made by the authors is that each seasonal influenza vaccination recruits few new T cells.

CDR1 LGHNA and CDR2 YSLEER come from the germline V gene. CDR3 length equals 15 residues. The ends were cut back, 1 base at V and 4 bases at J, with 11 bases in the middle. TCRdb ran MiXCR on the RT-PCR reads and lists one entry per CDR3 protein. The sample holds 500,000 to 750,000 distinct CDR3 sequences; about 15% are singletons and the top ten take over 8.5%. The chain links TRBV4-3 to TRBJ2-1; tentatively, D is TRBD2 (5 bases). The receptor was derived from a man aged 45-65 years who received an inactivated influenza vaccine. Sequenced material: PBMCs from blood, taken 11 to 12 days after vaccination. The CDR3 reads CASSQVVAWYNEQFF. In nucleotides, the CDR3 is TGCGCCAGCAGCCAAGTGGTAGCGTGGTACAATGAGCAGTTCTTC.